A selection of T cell receptor beta chains follows, all from one sample in a study of T cell responses to AZD1222 COVID-19 vaccine. The assay was immunoSEQ multiplex PCR, and TCRdb's table has in-frame clones only and misses some. Among 100,000 to 150,000 clones listed, roughly 93% were seen once. The sample here was peripheral blood, taken 28 days after the second AZD1222 dose. These receptors were obtained from an adult who received the AZD1222 COVID-19 vaccine. Each CDR3 is given with its conserved first and last residue. Each record gives: clone size, CDR3 length, J gene, V gene, CDR3 protein. Only part of the rows carry a size: once, few, many, or a class if the clone is expanded.

clone_size: NA
cdr3_length: 14
j_call: TRBJ1-2
v_call: TRBV18
cdr3_aa: CASSATARNYGYTF

clone_size: NA
cdr3_length: 15
j_call: TRBJ2-5
v_call: TRBV24-1
cdr3_aa: CATSDPGTGLETQYF

clone_size: NA
cdr3_length: 10
j_call: TRBJ2-7
v_call: TRBV9
cdr3_aa: CASPGGEQYF

clone_size: few
cdr3_length: 15
j_call: TRBJ2-2
v_call: TRBV2
cdr3_aa: CASRLTREARKELFF

clone_size: NA
cdr3_length: 14
j_call: TRBJ2-7
v_call: TRBV27
cdr3_aa: CASSFSSGSYEQYF

clone_size: NA
cdr3_length: 15
j_call: TRBJ2-5
v_call: TRBV4-2
cdr3_aa: CASSQGWTSGSSQYF

clone_size: NA
cdr3_length: 15
j_call: TRBJ2-7
v_call: TRBV21-1
cdr3_aa: CASTDNRDTSGEQYF

clone_size: once
cdr3_length: 16
j_call: TRBJ1-1
v_call: TRBV19
cdr3_aa: CASSIGRGRMNTEAFF

clone_size: NA
cdr3_length: 17
j_call: TRBJ2-4
v_call: TRBV28
cdr3_aa: CASSGTSGRAGENIQYF

clone_size: NA
cdr3_length: 17
j_call: TRBJ1-5
v_call: TRBV6-2/TRBV6-3
cdr3_aa: CASSYSILGGGGQPQHF

clone_size: NA
cdr3_length: 17
j_call: TRBJ1-3
v_call: TRBV5-1
cdr3_aa: CASSLAPGHSTGNTIYF

clone_size: NA
cdr3_length: 16
j_call: TRBJ2-1
v_call: TRBV24-1
cdr3_aa: CATSERSGGSYNEQFF

clone_size: NA
cdr3_length: 18
j_call: TRBJ2-1
v_call: TRBV19
cdr3_aa: CASSLGTSGRSRGNEQFF

clone_size: NA
cdr3_length: 15
j_call: TRBJ1-1
v_call: TRBV10-1
cdr3_aa: CASSELGGDDTEAFF

clone_size: NA
cdr3_length: 14
j_call: TRBJ2-1
v_call: TRBV7-9
cdr3_aa: CASSLGSGLGSKFF

clone_size: NA
cdr3_length: 14
j_call: TRBJ1-2
v_call: TRBV24-1
cdr3_aa: CATSDFEGASGYTF

clone_size: NA
cdr3_length: 13
j_call: TRBJ1-4
v_call: TRBV7-6
cdr3_aa: CASSLNSGEKLFF

clone_size: NA
cdr3_length: 15
j_call: TRBJ1-5
v_call: TRBV10-3
cdr3_aa: CAISVGGRSDSPQHF

clone_size: NA
cdr3_length: 16
j_call: TRBJ2-3
v_call: TRBV7-6
cdr3_aa: CASSPGGVFSTDTQYF

clone_size: NA
cdr3_length: 13
j_call: TRBJ2-3
v_call: TRBV4-1
cdr3_aa: CASSQGITDTQYF

clone_size: once
cdr3_length: 14
j_call: TRBJ2-3
v_call: TRBV28
cdr3_aa: CASRTTASTDTQYF

clone_size: once
cdr3_length: 15
j_call: TRBJ1-3
v_call: TRBV5-5
cdr3_aa: CASSSLRGPGNTIYF

clone_size: once
cdr3_length: 15
j_call: TRBJ2-5
v_call: TRBV24-1
cdr3_aa: CATSDPGRGEETQYF

clone_size: few
cdr3_length: 15
j_call: TRBJ1-6
v_call: TRBV11-2
cdr3_aa: CASSLETGFNSPLHF

clone_size: NA
cdr3_length: 18
j_call: TRBJ2-7
v_call: TRBV7-8
cdr3_aa: CASSPDLMPGRTTYEQYF

clone_size: NA
cdr3_length: 15
j_call: TRBJ2-1
v_call: TRBV11-3
cdr3_aa: CASSLGQGSYNEQFF

clone_size: few
cdr3_length: 16
j_call: TRBJ2-2
v_call: TRBV5-5
cdr3_aa: CASSLVKLAGTGELFF

clone_size: NA
cdr3_length: 18
j_call: TRBJ2-2
v_call: TRBV2
cdr3_aa: CASSPYGIAGGHTGELFF

clone_size: NA
cdr3_length: 14
j_call: TRBJ2-7
v_call: TRBV5-1
cdr3_aa: CASSAGSGRDEQYF

clone_size: NA
cdr3_length: 17
j_call: TRBJ2-1
v_call: TRBV4-1
cdr3_aa: CASSQVLTSGRAWEQFF

clone_size: few
cdr3_length: 16
j_call: TRBJ1-1
v_call: TRBV18
cdr3_aa: CASSPNPDRRNTEAFF

clone_size: NA
cdr3_length: 15
j_call: TRBJ2-1
v_call: TRBV27
cdr3_aa: CASSRTSGTYNEQFF

clone_size: NA
cdr3_length: 14
j_call: TRBJ1-5
v_call: TRBV19
cdr3_aa: CASSIQSGNQPQHF

clone_size: NA
cdr3_length: 16
j_call: TRBJ2-1
v_call: TRBV29-1
cdr3_aa: CSVVGTTSGIYNEQFF

clone_size: NA
cdr3_length: 15
j_call: TRBJ1-4
v_call: TRBV2
cdr3_aa: CASNPAGATNEKLFF

clone_size: NA
cdr3_length: 15
j_call: TRBJ2-5
v_call: TRBV7-7
cdr3_aa: CASSLSTSGSGTQYF

clone_size: NA
cdr3_length: 17
j_call: TRBJ2-7
v_call: TRBV5-5
cdr3_aa: CASSSELLAAGSYEQYF

clone_size: NA
cdr3_length: 18
j_call: TRBJ2-5
v_call: TRBV27
cdr3_aa: CASSSSTSAGLLQETQYF

clone_size: NA
cdr3_length: 15
j_call: TRBJ2-7
v_call: TRBV5-5
cdr3_aa: CASSLAGTLAYEQYF

clone_size: NA
cdr3_length: 14
j_call: TRBJ1-1
v_call: TRBV19
cdr3_aa: CASSINRANTEAFF

clone_size: few
cdr3_length: 14
j_call: TRBJ2-5
v_call: TRBV21-1
cdr3_aa: CASSKNRSQETQYF

clone_size: NA
cdr3_length: 12
j_call: TRBJ1-2
v_call: TRBV10-1
cdr3_aa: CASGAPPRGYTF

clone_size: NA
cdr3_length: 10
j_call: TRBJ2-7
v_call: TRBV2
cdr3_aa: CASSERQQYF

clone_size: NA
cdr3_length: 17
j_call: TRBJ2-5
v_call: TRBV7-9
cdr3_aa: CASSLARGRGGQETQYF

clone_size: NA
cdr3_length: 13
j_call: TRBJ2-1
v_call: TRBV6-5
cdr3_aa: CASSLTAYNEQFF

clone_size: NA
cdr3_length: 14
j_call: TRBJ2-2
v_call: TRBV13
cdr3_aa: CASSLWTNTGELFF

clone_size: NA
cdr3_length: 15
j_call: TRBJ2-2
v_call: TRBV5-5
cdr3_aa: CASSLGLANTGELFF

clone_size: NA
cdr3_length: 14
j_call: TRBJ2-3
v_call: TRBV7-6
cdr3_aa: CASSLSGDTDTQYF

clone_size: NA
cdr3_length: 17
j_call: TRBJ2-7
v_call: TRBV27
cdr3_aa: CASSTYPGQPEGSEQYF

clone_size: NA
cdr3_length: 14
j_call: TRBJ1-1
v_call: TRBV19
cdr3_aa: CASSMSHLGTEAFF

clone_size: few
cdr3_length: 15
j_call: TRBJ2-7
v_call: TRBV27
cdr3_aa: CASRPSSLLSYEQYF

clone_size: few
cdr3_length: 16
j_call: TRBJ1-1
v_call: TRBV2
cdr3_aa: CASSEGTGVLNTEAFF

clone_size: once
cdr3_length: 13
j_call: TRBJ2-3
v_call: TRBV29-1
cdr3_aa: CSVRTGPTDTQYF

clone_size: NA
cdr3_length: 16
j_call: TRBJ2-2
v_call: TRBV2
cdr3_aa: CASSLQGASFTGELFF

clone_size: NA
cdr3_length: 14
j_call: TRBJ2-7
v_call: TRBV5-4
cdr3_aa: CASSSFAGGYEQYF

clone_size: NA
cdr3_length: 15
j_call: TRBJ1-2
v_call: TRBV3-1/TRBV3-2
cdr3_aa: CASSLRTGGHYGYTF

clone_size: NA
cdr3_length: 17
j_call: TRBJ1-5
v_call: TRBV1
cdr3_aa: CTSSQDSAGDSNQPQHF